The rows below give T cell receptor beta chains drawn from one sample of a study of identical twins. TCRdb re-called the 5' RACE reads with MiXCR, one entry per CDR3 protein. The sample holds 640,000 or so distinct CDR3 sequences; 5.5% to 7.5% are singletons and the top ten take approximately 2%. The sample consisted of naive T cells sorted from blood. These receptors all stem from a man aged 18-30 years in good health. Both conserved end residues are part of each CDR3. Fields, in order: D gene, V gene, clone size, J gene, CDR3 protein, CDR3 DNA. The D gene is left open where the match is weak. Clone size is not always given. Where it is, it says once, few, many or a class for expanded clones.

d_call: .
v_call: TRBV12-3/TRBV12-4
clone_size: many
j_call: TRBJ2-1
cdr3_aa: CASSFSGTGYNEQFF
cdr3_nt: TGTGCCAGCAGTTTTAGCGGGACAGGTTACAATGAGCAGTTCTTC

d_call: TRBD2
v_call: TRBV11-2
clone_size: many
j_call: TRBJ2-3
cdr3_aa: CASLAGGDTQYF
cdr3_nt: TGTGCCAGCCTAGCGGGTGGCGATACGCAGTATTTT

d_call: .
v_call: TRBV11-2
clone_size: many
j_call: TRBJ2-4
cdr3_aa: CASSPGPQNIQYF
cdr3_nt: TGTGCCAGCAGCCCGGGCCCACAAAACATTCAGTACTTC

d_call: .
v_call: TRBV20-1
clone_size: many
j_call: TRBJ1-2
cdr3_aa: CSARPQGRVGGYTF
cdr3_nt: TGCAGTGCTAGACCTCAGGGGAGAGTTGGTGGCTACACCTTC

d_call: TRBD2
v_call: TRBV29-1
clone_size: .
j_call: TRBJ2-1
cdr3_aa: CSVGLRLAGGVSYNEQFF
cdr3_nt: TGCAGCGTTGGTTTACGTCTAGCGGGAGGGGTCTCCTACAATGAGCAGTTCTTC

d_call: .
v_call: TRBV12-3/TRBV12-4
clone_size: many
j_call: TRBJ2-5
cdr3_aa: CASSSVRRETQYF
cdr3_nt: TGTGCCAGCAGCTCGGTTCGGCGGGAGACCCAGTACTTC

d_call: TRBD1
v_call: TRBV20-1
clone_size: few
j_call: TRBJ2-5
cdr3_aa: CSAGPGTGAGETQYF
cdr3_nt: TGCAGTGCCGGTCCCGGGACAGGGGCGGGGGAGACCCAGTACTTC

d_call: .
v_call: TRBV5-1
clone_size: .
j_call: TRBJ1-2
cdr3_aa: CASSLYGGVDGYTF
cdr3_nt: TGCGCCAGCAGCTTGTACGGGGGGGTAGATGGCTACACCTTC

d_call: .
v_call: TRBV11-2
clone_size: many
j_call: TRBJ2-2
cdr3_aa: CASSLEDGVTRNTGELFF
cdr3_nt: TGTGCCAGCAGCTTGGAGGATGGGGTGACGAGGAACACCGGGGAGCTGTTTTTT

d_call: .
v_call: TRBV7-9
clone_size: many
j_call: TRBJ2-5
cdr3_aa: CASSPQVYEETQYF
cdr3_nt: TGTGCCAGCAGCCCCCAGGTATACGAGGAGACCCAGTACTTC

d_call: TRBD1
v_call: TRBV7-2
clone_size: many
j_call: TRBJ1-1
cdr3_aa: CASSGPGQGRGEAFF
cdr3_nt: TGTGCCAGCAGCGGACCGGGACAGGGGAGGGGTGAAGCTTTCTTT

d_call: TRBD2
v_call: TRBV7-3
clone_size: many
j_call: TRBJ2-1
cdr3_aa: CASSGPGLAGVAEQFF
cdr3_nt: TGTGCCAGCAGCGGCCCGGGACTAGCGGGAGTTGCTGAGCAGTTCTTC

d_call: TRBD2
v_call: TRBV29-1
clone_size: many
j_call: TRBJ2-1
cdr3_aa: CSVAGGSNEQFF
cdr3_nt: TGCAGCGTTGCGGGAGGGTCCAATGAGCAGTTCTTC

d_call: .
v_call: TRBV12-3/TRBV12-4
clone_size: many
j_call: TRBJ2-3
cdr3_aa: CASRPTGYSTDTQYF
cdr3_nt: TGTGCCAGCAGACCCACAGGGTACTCCACAGATACGCAGTATTTT

d_call: .
v_call: TRBV18
clone_size: few
j_call: TRBJ2-7
cdr3_aa: CASSPTTDLAYEQYF
cdr3_nt: TGTGCCAGCTCACCGACCACCGACTTAGCCTACGAGCAGTACTTC

d_call: .
v_call: TRBV10-3
clone_size: many
j_call: TRBJ2-3
cdr3_aa: CAIRKESTDTQYF
cdr3_nt: TGTGCCATCAGGAAGGAGAGCACAGATACGCAGTATTTT

d_call: TRBD1
v_call: TRBV27
clone_size: .
j_call: TRBJ1-5
cdr3_aa: CASSSQTGASNQPQHF
cdr3_nt: TGTGCCAGCAGTTCACAGACAGGGGCTAGCAATCAGCCCCAGCATTTT

d_call: .
v_call: TRBV7-2
clone_size: many
j_call: TRBJ1-1
cdr3_aa: CASSFSSDTEAFF
cdr3_nt: TGTGCCAGCAGCTTCAGTTCTGACACTGAAGCTTTCTTT

d_call: .
v_call: TRBV29-1
clone_size: many
j_call: TRBJ1-5
cdr3_aa: CSAGTATNQPQHF
cdr3_nt: TGCAGCGCCGGGACTGCAACGAATCAGCCCCAGCATTTT

d_call: .
v_call: TRBV4-2
clone_size: many
j_call: TRBJ1-1
cdr3_aa: CASSQDRGTAEAFF
cdr3_nt: TGTGCCAGCAGCCAAGACAGGGGCACAGCTGAAGCTTTCTTT

d_call: TRBD1
v_call: TRBV5-5
clone_size: .
j_call: TRBJ1-5
cdr3_aa: CASSLPGGSNQPQHF
cdr3_nt: TGTGCCAGCAGCTTGCCAGGGGGCAGCAATCAGCCCCAGCATTTT

d_call: TRBD1
v_call: TRBV12-3/TRBV12-4
clone_size: many
j_call: TRBJ1-6
cdr3_aa: CASSTHTGGALNSPLHF
cdr3_nt: TGTGCCAGCAGTACCCATACAGGGGGCGCGCTTAATTCACCCCTCCACTTT

d_call: TRBD2
v_call: TRBV12-3/TRBV12-4
clone_size: many
j_call: TRBJ2-1
cdr3_aa: CASSFEGSGRFNNNEQFF
cdr3_nt: TGTGCCAGCAGTTTTGAGGGGAGCGGGAGGTTTAACAACAATGAGCAGTTCTTC

d_call: .
v_call: TRBV7-8
clone_size: few
j_call: TRBJ2-1
cdr3_aa: CASSFQEEQFF
cdr3_nt: TGTGCCAGCAGCTTTCAGGAAGAGCAGTTCTTC

d_call: TRBD2
v_call: TRBV10-3
clone_size: many
j_call: TRBJ2-1
cdr3_aa: CAISVLAGESHEQFF
cdr3_nt: TGTGCCATCAGTGTACTAGCGGGAGAGTCGCATGAGCAGTTCTTC

d_call: .
v_call: TRBV29-1
clone_size: many
j_call: TRBJ2-2
cdr3_aa: CSVDGGSGTGELFF
cdr3_nt: TGCAGCGTTGATGGGGGGTCGGGCACCGGGGAGCTGTTTTTT

d_call: TRBD2
v_call: TRBV9
clone_size: many
j_call: TRBJ2-7
cdr3_aa: CASSVGGYEQYF
cdr3_nt: TGTGCCAGCAGCGTGGGGGGGTACGAGCAGTACTTC

d_call: .
v_call: TRBV12-3/TRBV12-4
clone_size: few
j_call: TRBJ1-2
cdr3_aa: CASSIRGSYGYTF
cdr3_nt: TGTGCCAGCAGTATAAGAGGATCCTATGGCTACACCTTC

d_call: .
v_call: TRBV12-3/TRBV12-4
clone_size: .
j_call: TRBJ2-5
cdr3_aa: CASSDGRMKTQYF
cdr3_nt: TGTGCCAGCTCGGACGGACGTATGAAGACCCAGTACTTC

d_call: .
v_call: TRBV29-1
clone_size: many
j_call: TRBJ1-1
cdr3_aa: CSVSPRLDKAEAFF
cdr3_nt: TGCAGCGTCAGCCCTCGGTTAGATAAAGCTGAAGCTTTCTTT

d_call: .
v_call: TRBV11-2
clone_size: many
j_call: TRBJ2-5
cdr3_aa: CASSALTPPETQYF
cdr3_nt: TGTGCCAGCAGCGCCCTGACTCCCCCAGAGACCCAGTACTTC

d_call: TRBD1
v_call: TRBV6-1
clone_size: many
j_call: TRBJ2-1
cdr3_aa: CASSQPGQGIEQFF
cdr3_nt: TGTGCCAGCAGTCAACCGGGACAGGGGATCGAGCAGTTCTTC

d_call: .
v_call: TRBV6-5
clone_size: many
j_call: TRBJ1-6
cdr3_aa: CASSYAAGDSPLHF
cdr3_nt: TGTGCCAGCAGTTACGCTGCTGGGGATTCACCCCTCCACTTT

d_call: .
v_call: TRBV18
clone_size: few
j_call: TRBJ2-1
cdr3_aa: CASSNIGGYNEQFF
cdr3_nt: TGTGCCAGCTCAAATATAGGGGGCTACAATGAGCAGTTCTTC

d_call: .
v_call: TRBV7-9
clone_size: few
j_call: TRBJ2-2
cdr3_aa: CAVRASTGELFF
cdr3_nt: TGTGCGGTTAGGGCGTCCACCGGGGAGCTGTTTTTT

d_call: TRBD1
v_call: TRBV20-1
clone_size: few
j_call: TRBJ2-1
cdr3_aa: CSANRDRGPNEQFF
cdr3_nt: TGCAGTGCGAACCGGGACAGGGGGCCGAATGAGCAGTTCTTC

d_call: .
v_call: TRBV6-4
clone_size: many
j_call: TRBJ1-2
cdr3_aa: CASSDDGQLGGYTF
cdr3_nt: TGTGCCAGCAGTGACGATGGACAGTTGGGTGGCTACACCTTC

d_call: .
v_call: TRBV7-9
clone_size: many
j_call: TRBJ2-7
cdr3_aa: CASSLVLGIHEQYF
cdr3_nt: TGTGCCAGCAGCTTAGTTCTGGGGATCCACGAGCAGTACTTC

d_call: TRBD1
v_call: TRBV12-3/TRBV12-4
clone_size: many
j_call: TRBJ2-1
cdr3_aa: CASSPVPGQARLGNEQFF
cdr3_nt: TGTGCCAGCAGCCCTGTCCCGGGACAGGCCCGACTGGGCAATGAGCAGTTCTTC

d_call: TRBD2
v_call: TRBV12-3/TRBV12-4
clone_size: many
j_call: TRBJ2-7
cdr3_aa: CASTLARGRYEQYF
cdr3_nt: TGTGCCAGCACCCTGGCGCGCGGGAGATACGAGCAGTACTTC

d_call: TRBD1
v_call: TRBV19
clone_size: few
j_call: TRBJ2-7
cdr3_aa: CASSKGDRGLYEQYF
cdr3_nt: TGTGCCAGTAGTAAAGGAGACAGGGGGCTCTACGAGCAGTACTTC

d_call: TRBD2
v_call: TRBV6-2/TRBV6-3
clone_size: few
j_call: TRBJ2-1
cdr3_aa: CASSLEAGLPLNEQFF
cdr3_nt: TGTGCCAGCAGCCTTGAAGCGGGACTACCCTTGAATGAGCAGTTCTTC

d_call: TRBD1
v_call: TRBV12-3/TRBV12-4
clone_size: few
j_call: TRBJ2-2
cdr3_aa: CASSPTGFGAGELFF
cdr3_nt: TGTGCCAGCAGCCCGACAGGGTTTGGCGCCGGGGAGCTGTTTTTT

d_call: TRBD2
v_call: TRBV20-1
clone_size: many
j_call: TRBJ2-1
cdr3_aa: CSASTSGRTNEQFF
cdr3_nt: TGCAGTGCTTCTACTAGCGGGAGGACAAATGAGCAGTTCTTC

d_call: .
v_call: TRBV7-2
clone_size: many
j_call: TRBJ2-3
cdr3_aa: CASSLEMRRSDTQYF
cdr3_nt: TGTGCCAGCAGCTTAGAGATGCGCCGCTCGGATACGCAGTATTTT

d_call: .
v_call: TRBV12-3/TRBV12-4
clone_size: few
j_call: TRBJ1-3
cdr3_aa: CASSWDGNTIYF
cdr3_nt: TGTGCCAGCAGTTGGGATGGAAACACCATATATTTT

d_call: .
v_call: TRBV10-3
clone_size: .
j_call: TRBJ2-2
cdr3_aa: CAIIEHKGGELFF
cdr3_nt: TGTGCCATCATTGAGCACAAGGGCGGGGAGCTGTTTTTT

d_call: .
v_call: TRBV4-2
clone_size: many
j_call: TRBJ1-3
cdr3_aa: CASSQDRAVAGNTIYF
cdr3_nt: TGTGCCAGCAGCCAAGATCGGGCAGTCGCTGGAAACACCATATATTTT

d_call: TRBD1
v_call: TRBV25-1
clone_size: many
j_call: TRBJ2-2
cdr3_aa: CASSYRGHRELFF
cdr3_nt: TGTGCCAGCAGTTACAGGGGGCACCGGGAGCTGTTTTTT

d_call: .
v_call: TRBV12-3/TRBV12-4
clone_size: many
j_call: TRBJ2-5
cdr3_aa: CASRGPQGWETQYF
cdr3_nt: TGTGCCAGCAGAGGACCACAAGGGTGGGAGACCCAGTACTTC

d_call: .
v_call: TRBV9
clone_size: .
j_call: TRBJ2-4
cdr3_aa: CASSAGNRAPGTGIQYF
cdr3_nt: TGTGCCAGCAGCGCAGGAAACCGGGCCCCCGGAACGGGCATTCAGTACTTC

d_call: .
v_call: TRBV20-1
clone_size: many
j_call: TRBJ2-3
cdr3_aa: CSAKGYRTDTQYF
cdr3_nt: TGCAGTGCTAAGGGATACCGCACAGATACGCAGTATTTT

d_call: TRBD1
v_call: TRBV4-2
clone_size: .
j_call: TRBJ2-2
cdr3_aa: CASSQETGGNTGELFF
cdr3_nt: TGTGCCAGCAGCCAGGAGACAGGGGGGAACACCGGGGAGCTGTTTTTT

d_call: .
v_call: TRBV20-1
clone_size: .
j_call: TRBJ1-6
cdr3_aa: CSARAARGSNSPLHF
cdr3_nt: TGCAGTGCTAGGGCGGCTAGGGGGTCGAATTCACCCCTCCACTTT

d_call: TRBD2
v_call: TRBV7-9
clone_size: .
j_call: TRBJ2-4
cdr3_aa: CASSSRSGRGNIQYF
cdr3_nt: TGTGCCAGCAGCTCCCGAAGCGGGAGAGGGAACATTCAGTACTTC

d_call: TRBD2
v_call: TRBV5-1
clone_size: many
j_call: TRBJ2-5
cdr3_aa: CASMLAGGSQETQYF
cdr3_nt: TGCGCCAGCATGCTAGCGGGAGGTTCACAAGAGACCCAGTACTTC

d_call: TRBD1
v_call: TRBV9
clone_size: many
j_call: TRBJ2-5
cdr3_aa: CASSGQGAQTQETQYF
cdr3_nt: TGTGCCAGCAGCGGACAGGGGGCCCAAACACAAGAGACCCAGTACTTC

d_call: .
v_call: TRBV18
clone_size: few
j_call: TRBJ2-2
cdr3_aa: CASSQDYDTGELFF
cdr3_nt: TGTGCCAGCTCGCAAGACTATGACACCGGGGAGCTGTTTTTT

d_call: .
v_call: TRBV12-3/TRBV12-4
clone_size: many
j_call: TRBJ2-5
cdr3_aa: CASSLGSGTEQETQYF
cdr3_nt: TGTGCCAGCAGTTTGGGCTCCGGGACGGAGCAAGAGACCCAGTACTTC